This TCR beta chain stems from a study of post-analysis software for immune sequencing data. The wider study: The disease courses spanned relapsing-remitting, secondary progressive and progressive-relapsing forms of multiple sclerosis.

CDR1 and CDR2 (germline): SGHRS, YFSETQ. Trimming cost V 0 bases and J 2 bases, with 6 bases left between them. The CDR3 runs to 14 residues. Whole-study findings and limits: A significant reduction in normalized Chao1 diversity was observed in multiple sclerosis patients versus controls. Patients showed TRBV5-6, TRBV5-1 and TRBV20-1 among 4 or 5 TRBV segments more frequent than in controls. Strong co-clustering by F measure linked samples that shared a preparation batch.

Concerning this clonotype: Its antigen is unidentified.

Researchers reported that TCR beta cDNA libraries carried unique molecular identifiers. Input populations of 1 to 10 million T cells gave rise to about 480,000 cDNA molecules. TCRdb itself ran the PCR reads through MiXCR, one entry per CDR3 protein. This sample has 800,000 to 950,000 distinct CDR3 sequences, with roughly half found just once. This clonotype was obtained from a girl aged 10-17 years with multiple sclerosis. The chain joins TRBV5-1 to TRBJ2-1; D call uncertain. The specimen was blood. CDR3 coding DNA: TGCGCCAGCAGCTTGGGGAATGCCTACAATGAGCAGTTCTTC. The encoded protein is CASSLGNAYNEQFF.